The 15 T cell receptor beta chains reported below all come from one sample, sequenced in a study of blood T cell repertoires in COVID-19. The protocol was immunoSEQ multiplex PCR, while the TCRdb copy is restricted to in-frame clones and leaves out a portion. The sample includes some 71,000 clones, less than 85% of them seen just once. The sample was peripheral blood. These receptors were collected from a man aged 50-59 years with COVID-19, enrolled during active disease.

The chain is built from TRBV7-9 and TRBJ2-1; 7 bases agree with TRBD1. Germline CDR1 and CDR2: SEHNR and FQNEAQ (reference sequence). CDR3 length equals 15 residues. Trimming took 7 bases from V and 2 from J; bases not matched to a gene: 8. CDR3 sequence reads: CASTTGFGPYNEQFF. The CDR3 coding sequence is TGTGCCAGCACGACAGGGTTCGGGCCCTACAATGAGCAGTTCTTC.

Remarks on this clone: Other nucleotide sequences in the sample specify the same CDR3. CDR3 nucleotides: TGTGCCAGCAGCGTAGAAGGTAGCGGGGGTACCGGGGAGCTGTTTTTT. It translates to CASSVEGSGGTGELFF. The chain joins TRBV9 to TRBJ2-2; TRBD2 agrees at 9 bases. V dropped 0 bases and J dropped 5; count of bases not matched to a gene: 5. Per germline, CDR1 SGDLS and CDR2 YYNGEE. The CDR3 runs 16 residues.

In regard to this clone: A read error may account for a junction end that differs from germline. This rearrangement joins TRBV10-2 to TRBJ2-5, with 8 bases aligning to TRBD2. This CDR3 is 17 amino acids long. Germline V gene lookup returns CDR1 WSHSY and CDR2 SAAADI. In DNA, the CDR3 is TGCGCCAGCAGTGAGCCTCCGGGACTAGGGGGTAGTGAGACCCGGTACTTC. This sequence encodes CASSEPPGLGGSETRYF.

The chain is built from TRBV3-1 (or the pseudogene TRBV3-2) and TRBJ1-1, with TRBD1 as a possible D gene (5 bases). This CDR3 comprises 13 residues. V lost 6 bases and J lost 3, with 11 bases in between. Germline loops: CDR1 LGHDT, CDR2 YNNKEL (reference sequence). CDR3 region: CASSQQVDTEAFF. Here the CDR3 DNA reads TGTGCCAGCAGTCAACAGGTGGACACTGAAGCTTTCTTT.

The chain uses TRBV15 and TRBJ2-7; 7 bases agree with TRBD2. CDR1 LNHNV and CDR2 YYDKDF come from the germline V gene (reference sequence). The CDR3 runs to 16 residues. V lost 3 bases to trimming and J lost 2 bases; unmatched junction nucleotides: 10. The CDR3 DNA is TGTGCCACCAGCAGTAACCAGGGAGGGCGTACCTACGAGCAGTACTTC. It codes for CATSSNQGGRTYEQYF.

The chain joins TRBV30 to TRBJ1-2; possibly TRBD1 for D (5 bases). The germline V gene encodes CDR1 GTSNPN and CDR2 SVGIG (reference sequence). The ends were cut back, 2 bases at V and 2 bases at J, with 9 bases in the middle. The CDR3 length is 13 residues. CDR3 region: CAWSRTPNYGYTF. CDR3 DNA: TGTGCCTGGAGTAGGACACCAAACTATGGCTACACCTTC.

The chain has TRBV29-1 and TRBJ2-7; 9 bases match TRBD1. The CDR3 is made up of 16 amino acids. The trim removed 4 bases at V and 0 bases at J, leaving 10 bases unmatched. CDR1 SQVTM and CDR2 ANQGSEA come from the germline V gene. The DNA of the CDR3 is TGCAGCGTTGTTCTGGGGGACAGGGTCTACTCCTACGAGCAGTACTTC. Translating gives CSVVLGDRVYSYEQYF.

This chain uses TRBV29-1 with TRBJ1-2; 9 nucleotides align to TRBD1. Trimming cost V 4 bases and J 7 bases; bases outside gene matches: 4. This CDR3 has 12 amino acids. Per the germline V gene, CDR1 is SQVTM and CDR2 is ANQGSEA. For the CDR3, the DNA is TGCAGCGTTGGACAGGGGGGACTTGGCTACACCTTC. Translated, it gives CSVGQGGLGYTF. The full variable domain, its missing parts supplied by reference TRBV29-1 and TRBJ1-2, is SAVISQKPSRDICQRGTSLTIQCQVDSQVTMMFWYRQQPGQSLTLIATANQGSEATYESGFVIDKFPISRPNLTFSTLTVSNMSPEDSSIYLCSVGQGGLGYTFGSGTRLTVV.

V and J are TRBV2 and TRBJ1-1, with D possibly being TRBD1 (6 bases). The CDR3 contains 14 residues. V was pared by 5 bases and J by 1 base, with 11 bases between. The germline V gene has CDR1 SNHLY and CDR2 FYNNEI. The CDR3 DNA is TGTGCCAGCAGTCGAAGGGGGGGGAACACTGAAGCTTTCTTT. Protein product: CASSRRGGNTEAFF.

V and J are TRBV7-9 and TRBJ1-2; perhaps TRBD1 as D (5 bases). V lost 1 base and J lost 8, with 17 bases in between. Germline CDR1 and CDR2: SEHNR and FQNEAQ (reference sequence). The CDR3 is 15 amino acids. CDR3 in amino acids: CASSLGTSTRRGYTF. The CDR3 DNA reads as TGTGCCAGCAGCTTAGGGACATCTACCAGAAGAGGCTACACCTTC.

The V call is TRBV7-3, the J call TRBJ2-5, with unresolved D. The CDR3 covers 15 residues. Germline values: CDR1 SGHTA, CDR2 FQGTGA. The ends were cut back, 0 bases at V and 2 bases at J, with 10 bases in the middle. CDR3 nucleotide sequence: TGTGCCAGCAGCTTAACGGCCAGGTTTCAAGAGACCCAGTACTTC. Translated: CASSLTARFQETQYF. The full variable domain, completed using reference TRBV7-3 and TRBJ2-5, is GAGVSQTPSNKVTEKGKYVELRCDPISGHTALYWYRQSLGQGPEFLIYFQGTGAADDSGLPNDRFFAVRPEGSVSTLKIQRTERGDSAVYLCASSLTARFQETQYFGPGTRLLVL.

The chain combines TRBV9 with TRBJ1-4, with 7 nucleotides matching TRBD1. The CDR3 totals 15 residues. Germline V lookup: CDR1 SGDLS, CDR2 YYNGEE. Unmatched junction bases numbered 5, after V lost 0 bases and J lost 6 bases. CDR3 amino acids: CASSVGDREDEKLFF. For the CDR3, the DNA is TGTGCCAGCAGCGTAGGAGACAGGGAGGATGAAAAACTGTTTTTT. Based on the CDR3 plus reference TRBV9 and TRBJ1-4, the full variable domain is DSGVTQTPKHLITATGQRVTLRCSPRSGDLSVYWYQQSLDQGLQFLIQYYNGEERAKGNILERFSAQQFPDLHSELNLSSLELGDSALYFCASSVGDREDEKLFFGSGTQLSVL.

This clone occurred once. This chain connects TRBV6-5 to TRBJ2-1, with D perhaps matching TRBD2 (5 bases). Germline CDR1 reads MNHEY; CDR2 reads SVGAGI. This CDR3 spans 12 amino acids. The V and J ends lost 6 bases and 8 bases respectively, with 11 bases between them. The CDR3 DNA follows: TGTGCCAGCAGCCATAGGACTGATGAGCAGTTCTTC. Translation: CASSHRTDEQFF.

This rearrangement joins TRBV6-5 to TRBJ2-7; TRBD1 aligns across 8 bases. Trimming took 8 bases from V and 2 from J; bases not matched to a gene: 5. Germline CDR1 MNHEY, CDR2 SVGAGI. The CDR3 totals 13 residues. The CDR3 sequence: CASRGDRTYEQYF. CDR3 coding DNA: TGTGCCAGCCGAGGGGACAGGACCTACGAGCAGTACTTC.

The V call is TRBV5-1, the J call TRBJ2-7, with 8 bases aligning to TRBD1. The CDR3 sequence is 14 residues long. Trimming cost V 2 bases and J 5 bases; bases outside gene matches: 6. CDR1 SGHRS and CDR2 YFSETQ come from the germline V gene. The CDR3 DNA reads TGCGCCAGCAGCTTCTTGTTACAGGGGGACGAGCAGTACTTC. Translated: CASSFLLQGDEQYF.